Sequencing of this TCR beta chain was carried out in a study of blood T cell repertoires in COVID-19. Only in-frame clones appear in the TCRdb table, and some are missing; sequencing was by immunoSEQ multiplex PCR. The sample lists about 140,000 clones; over 80% were seen once. The germline gives CDR1 SGHRS, CDR2 YFSETQ. V shed 0 bases, J shed 7 bases, and the junction held 8 bases outside the gene matches. The CDR3 extends over 16 amino acids. This sequence was found in a human donor in a cohort sampled during active COVID-19. The sequencing input was peripheral blood. The rearrangement uses TRBV5-1 and TRBJ2-2; 8 nucleotides agree with TRBD2. The CDR3 DNA is TGCGCCAGCAGCTTGGAGGCGGGAGGCCGTTACGGGGAGCTGTTTTTT. Protein: CASSLEAGGRYGELFF.